These 5 T cell receptor beta chains were all obtained from the same sample, sequenced in a study of response to subunit inactivated influenza vaccine. TCRdb analysed the RT-PCR reads with MiXCR anew, one entry per CDR3 protein. The table lists about 800,000 distinct CDR3 sequences, about 20% of them singletons, with roughly 10% in the top ten. The sample was PBMCs from blood, taken 5 days after vaccination. Receptors originate from a man in his fifties or sixties who received an inactivated influenza vaccine.

This clonotype occurred a few times. The V and J genes are TRBV27 and TRBJ2-2; the match to TRBD1 covers 9 bases. With V trimmed by 2 bases and J by 7 bases, 8 bases remained unmatched. Germline V gives CDR1 MNHEY, CDR2 SMNVEV (reference sequence). There are 16 residues in the CDR3. CDR3 sequence reads: CASSLKGTGRGGELFF. The CDR3 DNA follows: TGTGCCAGCAGTTTAAAGGGGACAGGGAGAGGCGGGGAGCTGTTTTTT.

The chain is built from TRBV7-2 and TRBJ1-6; unclear D gene. CDR3 length equals 14 residues. V lost 1 base to trimming and J lost 7 bases, with 8 bases between them. The germline CDR1 and CDR2 sequences are SGHTA and FQGNSA. The DNA for the CDR3 is TGTGCCAGCAGCTTAGTTCTGGGAAATTCACCCCTCCACTTT. It translates to CASSLVLGNSPLHF.

The CDR3 DNA follows: TGTGCCAGCAGCCGTGGACGGCCAGAGGGGGCCAACGTCCTGACTTTC. The encoded protein is CASSRGRPEGANVLTF. V usage is TRBV5-4 and J usage is TRBJ2-6; D is uncertain. The ends were cut back, 4 bases at V and 4 bases at J, with 15 bases in the middle. The CDR3 totals 16 residues. CDR1 and CDR2 from the germline V gene are SGHNT and YYREEE (reference sequence).

The rearrangement links TRBV12-3 or TRBV12-4 to TRBJ1-2; D call uncertain. Trimming pared 5 bases from V and 4 bases from J, leaving 17 bases between. The CDR3 has 15 residues. CDR3 nucleotide sequence: TGTGCCAGCAGTACCCGGGCCATGGGAAGCTATGGCTACACCTTC. It codes for CASSTRAMGSYGYTF.

This clonotype was detected only once. This chain joins TRBV20-1 and TRBJ2-2, with 9 bases aligning to TRBD2. Trimming removed 3 bases from V and 1 base from J; junction bases left unmatched: 9. The CDR3 is made up of 17 amino acids. Germline V CDR1 and CDR2: DFQATT, SNEGSKA (reference sequence). CDR3 DNA: TGCAGTGCTAGGGGTAGCGGGAGTCCCCAGAACACCGGGGAGCTGTTTTTT. Translated, it gives CSARGSGSPQNTGELFF.